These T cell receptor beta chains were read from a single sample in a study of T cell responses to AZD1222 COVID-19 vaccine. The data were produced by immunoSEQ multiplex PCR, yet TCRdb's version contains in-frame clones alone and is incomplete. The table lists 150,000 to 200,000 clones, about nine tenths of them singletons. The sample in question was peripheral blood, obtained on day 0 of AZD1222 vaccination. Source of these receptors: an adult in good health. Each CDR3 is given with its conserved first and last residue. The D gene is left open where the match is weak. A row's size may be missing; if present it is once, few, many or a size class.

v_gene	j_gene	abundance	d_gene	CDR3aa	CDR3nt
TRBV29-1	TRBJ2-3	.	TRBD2	CSGRDYTDTQYF	TGCAGCGGGAGGGACTACACAGATACGCAGTATTTT
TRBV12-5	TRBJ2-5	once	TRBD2	CASGPGLAGVGETQYF	TGTGCTAGTGGCCCAGGACTAGCGGGAGTCGGCGAGACCCAGTACTTC
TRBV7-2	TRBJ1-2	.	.	CASSLNRVDYGYTF	TGTGCCAGCAGCTTAAACAGGGTTGACTATGGCTACACCTTC
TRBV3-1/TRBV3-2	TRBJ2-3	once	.	CASSSGHLTDTQYF	TGTGCCAGCAGCAGCGGGCACCTCACAGATACGCAGTATTTT
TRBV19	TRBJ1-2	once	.	CASSSTAQGFYGYTF	TGTGCCAGTAGTTCCACAGCCCAGGGATTCTATGGCTACACCTTC
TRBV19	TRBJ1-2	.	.	CASSIWGSNYGYTF	TGTGCCAGTAGTATTTGGGGCAGTAACTATGGCTACACCTTC
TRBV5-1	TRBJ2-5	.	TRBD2	CASALSGSRETQYF	TGCGCCAGCGCCCTTAGCGGGAGTAGGGAGACCCAGTACTTC
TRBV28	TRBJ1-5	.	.	CASTAPGRGPNQPQHF	TGTGCCAGCACCGCCCCGGGACGGGGACCCAATCAGCCCCAGCATTTT
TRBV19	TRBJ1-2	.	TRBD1	CASSSPDRANYGYTF	TGTGCCAGTAGTTCCCCAGACAGGGCAAACTATGGCTACACCTTC
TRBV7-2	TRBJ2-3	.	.	CASSPGLSTDTQYF	TGTGCCAGCAGCCCGGGACTTAGCACAGATACGCAGTATTTT
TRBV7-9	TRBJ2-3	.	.	CASSFGGDTDTQYF	TGTGCCAGCAGCTTCGGGGGTGACACAGATACGCAGTATTTT
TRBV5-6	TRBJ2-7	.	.	CASSLGQYYEQYF	TGTGCCAGCAGCCTTGGACAGTACTACGAGCAGTACTTC
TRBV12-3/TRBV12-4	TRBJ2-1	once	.	CASSVLESGMQFF	TGTGCCAGCAGTGTCCTCGAGTCAGGGATGCAGTTCTTC
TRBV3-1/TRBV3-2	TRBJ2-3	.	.	CASSQATNTQYF	TGTGCCAGCAGCCAAGCAACAAATACGCAGTATTTT
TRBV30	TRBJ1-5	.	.	CAWSVQGDQPQHF	TGTGCCTGGAGTGTACAGGGAGATCAGCCCCAGCATTTT
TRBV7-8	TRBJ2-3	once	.	CASSSTLGADTQYF	TGTGCCAGCAGCTCCACCCTCGGGGCAGATACGCAGTATTTT
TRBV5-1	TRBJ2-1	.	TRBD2	CASSSLAGVSYNEQFF	TGCGCCAGCAGCTCTTTAGCGGGAGTATCCTACAATGAGCAGTTCTTC
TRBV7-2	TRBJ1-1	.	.	CASSLVGVPNTEAFF	TGTGCCAGCAGCTTAGTGGGGGTCCCAAACACTGAAGCTTTCTTT
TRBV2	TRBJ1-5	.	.	CASSKLGNQPQHF	TGTGCCAGCAGTAAACTAGGGAATCAGCCCCAGCATTTT
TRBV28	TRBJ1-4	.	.	CASSFAVEAEKLFF	TGTGCCAGCAGTTTTGCGGTAGAAGCTGAAAAACTGTTTTTT
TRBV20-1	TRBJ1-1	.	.	CSARRGREAFF	TGCAGTGCTAGAAGGGGTCGTGAAGCTTTCTTT
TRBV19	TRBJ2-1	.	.	CASSIGRSGTGSSYNEQFF	TGTGCCAGTAGTATAGGTCGGAGCGGTACCGGGAGCTCCTACAATGAGCAGTTCTTC
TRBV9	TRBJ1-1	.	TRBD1	CASSVATTGAWNTEAFF	TGTGCCAGCAGCGTAGCAACTACAGGGGCCTGGAACACTGAAGCTTTCTTT
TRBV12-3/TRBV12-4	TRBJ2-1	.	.	CASRQLTYNEQFF	TGTGCCAGCAGGCAACTAACTTACAATGAGCAGTTCTTC
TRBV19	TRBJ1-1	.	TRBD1	CASSSPTGARTEAFF	TGTGCCAGTAGTTCCCCGACAGGGGCCAGAACTGAAGCTTTCTTT
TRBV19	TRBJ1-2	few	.	CASSIKPNYGYTF	TGTGCCAGTAGTATCAAGCCTAACTATGGCTACACCTTC
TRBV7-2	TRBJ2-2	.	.	CASSLQIQTGELFF	TGTGCCAGCAGCTTACAAATCCAGACCGGGGAGCTGTTTTTT
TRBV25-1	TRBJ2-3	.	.	CASSEMATDTQYF	TGTGCCAGCAGTGAGATGGCCACAGATACGCAGTATTTT